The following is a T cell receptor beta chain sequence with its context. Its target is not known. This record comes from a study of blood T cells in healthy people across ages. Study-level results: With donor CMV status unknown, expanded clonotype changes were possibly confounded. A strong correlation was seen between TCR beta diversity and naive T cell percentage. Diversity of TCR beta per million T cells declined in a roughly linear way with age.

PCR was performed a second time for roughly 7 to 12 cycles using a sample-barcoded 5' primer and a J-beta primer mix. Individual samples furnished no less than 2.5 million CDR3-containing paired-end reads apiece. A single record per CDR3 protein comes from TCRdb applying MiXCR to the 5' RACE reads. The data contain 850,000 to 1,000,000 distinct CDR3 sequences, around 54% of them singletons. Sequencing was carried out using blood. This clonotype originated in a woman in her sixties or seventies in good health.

CDR3 region: CASSQANGRSSYEQYF. CDR3 in DNA: TGTGCCAGCAGCCAAGCTAACGGGAGAAGCTCCTACGAGCAGTACTTC. The rearrangement joins TRBV14 to TRBJ2-7, with D tentatively TRBD2 (6 bases). There are 16 residues in the CDR3. V was clipped by 1 base and J by 0 bases, with 13 bases between them. Germline V gene data show CDR1 as SGHDN and CDR2 as FVKESK.